A selection of T cell receptor beta chains follows, all from one sample in a study of identical twins. TCRdb reprocessed the 5' RACE reads via MiXCR and lists one record per CDR3 protein. Seen here are 1.5 million to 2 million distinct CDR3 sequences, about 32% observed once, and the top ten hold under 0.35%. Sequencing was performed on cord blood. The source is a newborn girl in good health. Both conserved end residues are part of each CDR3. The D gene is left open where the match is weak. A clone size is listed for some rows: how often the clone was seen (once, few, many), or a class if it is expanded.

TRBD1	TRBV6-1	.	TRBJ1-1	TGTGCCAGCCGAAACCGGGACAGGGAGCTAAATCACACTGAAGCTTTCTTT	CASRNRDRELNHTEAFF
TRBD2	TRBV6-6	.	TRBJ2-4	TGTGCCAGCAGTTATACCCCGGGACTAGCCCACGTGCAGTACTTC	CASSYTPGLAHVQYF
TRBD2	TRBV6-5	.	TRBJ2-3	TGTGCCAGCAGTTACCGAGCGGGAGTCAGCGATACGCAGTATTTT	CASSYRAGVSDTQYF
.	TRBV4-1	.	TRBJ2-7	TGCGCCAGCAGCCAAGATTTTGGCAGACCCTACGAGCAGTACTTC	CASSQDFGRPYEQYF
.	TRBV4-1	few	TRBJ1-2	TGCGCCAGCAGCCAGCCCACAGGGAACTATGGCTACACCTTC	CASSQPTGNYGYTF
.	TRBV3-1	many	TRBJ1-1	TGTGCCAGCAGCCCGGATACTAACACTGAAGCTTTCTTT	CASSPDTNTEAFF
TRBD1	TRBV20-1	.	TRBJ1-6	TGCAGTGCTAGAGTAGGGACAGCGAATTCACCCCTCCACTTT	CSARVGTANSPLHF
TRBD1	TRBV27	.	TRBJ2-7	TGTGCCAGCAGCTCCAGACAGGGTTACTCATTTTACGAGCAGTACTTC	CASSSRQGYSFYEQYF
.	TRBV11-2	.	TRBJ1-6	TGTGCCAGCAGCTTAGAGGGGATTTCACCCCTCCACTTT	CASSLEGISPLHF
TRBD2	TRBV20-1	.	TRBJ2-7	TGCAGTGCGTGGACTAGCGGGAGGAGCTCCTACGAGCAGTACTTC	CSAWTSGRSSYEQYF
.	TRBV25-1	few	TRBJ2-3	TGTGCCAGCAGTGAACGCCGGGGCCCTAGCACAGATACGCAGTATTTT	CASSERRGPSTDTQYF
.	TRBV21-1	few	TRBJ1-6	TGTGCCCGTCCACAGGGGTCCGATAATTCACCCCTCCACTTT	CARPQGSDNSPLHF
.	TRBV3-1	few	TRBJ2-3	TGTGCCAGCAGCCAAGATCGGGACTTGGATACGCAGTATTTT	CASSQDRDLDTQYF
TRBD2	TRBV12-3/TRBV12-4	few	TRBJ2-7	TGTGCCAGCAGCCGAACTAGCGGGGGGTCTACCTACGAGCAGTACTTC	CASSRTSGGSTYEQYF
.	TRBV6-6	.	TRBJ1-2	TGTGCCGGCGATGGACCCGGGGATGGCTACACCTTC	CAGDGPGDGYTF
.	TRBV20-1	.	TRBJ2-7	TGCAGTATTAGAGGTGTCCGTTCCTACGAGCAGTACTTC	CSIRGVRSYEQYF
.	TRBV20-1	many	TRBJ2-7	TGCAGTGCTAGAGCGGTGGGGTACGAGCAGTACTTC	CSARAVGYEQYF
TRBD2	TRBV12-3/TRBV12-4	many	TRBJ2-1	TGTGCCAGCAGTTCCTCGAGCGGGAGCTCCTACAATGAGCAGTTCTTC	CASSSSSGSSYNEQFF
.	TRBV9	few	TRBJ2-3	TGTGCCAGCAGCGGATCGGCCCCGGGTGTAAATACGCAGTATTTT	CASSGSAPGVNTQYF
TRBD2	TRBV27	.	TRBJ2-2	TGTGCCAGCAGTCCCCGACTAGCGGGAGATTTTACCGGGGAGCTGTTTTTT	CASSPRLAGDFTGELFF
.	TRBV2	.	TRBJ1-6	TGTGCCAGCAGGGGGGGCGCAGATTCACCCCTCCACTTT	CASRGGADSPLHF
.	TRBV6-6	.	TRBJ2-1	TGTGCCAGCAGTTGCTCTCCGCGGGATGAGCAGTTCTTC	CASSCSPRDEQFF
.	TRBV25-1	.	TRBJ1-4	TGTGCCAGCAGTGAATGGGGCGACAGAGGGAATGAAAAACTGTTTTTT	CASSEWGDRGNEKLFF
.	TRBV21-1	many	TRBJ2-7	TGTGCCAGCAGTAAAGGGCACTCCTACGAGCAGTACTTC	CASSKGHSYEQYF
TRBD1	TRBV5-5	once	TRBJ1-2	TGTGCCAGCAGCCACGGACAGGAGGAGAGCTGCACCTTC	CASSHGQEESCTF
.	TRBV7-9	.	TRBJ2-1	TGTGCCAGCAGCTTCTTGAAACGGGAGCAGTTCTTC	CASSFLKREQFF
TRBD1	TRBV4-2	.	TRBJ1-2	TGTGCCAGCGGGGGGGACAGGGGAACCTGGAACTATGGCTACACCTTC	CASGGDRGTWNYGYTF
.	TRBV2	once	TRBJ1-3	TGTGCCAGCAGGGCAGGCCTGAGCTCTGGAAACACCATATATTTT	CASRAGLSSGNTIYF
.	TRBV28	few	TRBJ2-1	TGTGCCAGCAAGATATCGGGGTCGCTAGATGAGCAGTTCTTC	CASKISGSLDEQFF
TRBD2	TRBV12-3/TRBV12-4	few	TRBJ2-1	TGTGCCAGCACTAGCGGGATCCCCAATGAGCAGTTCTTC	CASTSGIPNEQFF
.	TRBV27	many	TRBJ2-3	TGTGCCAGCAGCCAGCCGCCCACCATAGCAGATACGCAGTATTTT	CASSQPPTIADTQYF
TRBD2	TRBV27	.	TRBJ2-7	TGTGCCAGCAGTTTGCGACTAGCGGGAAGAGACGAGCAGTACTTC	CASSLRLAGRDEQYF
.	TRBV10-1	.	TRBJ2-2	TGCGCCAGCAGTGAGTTTGGGGACAAGAACACCGGGGAGCTGTTTTTT	CASSEFGDKNTGELFF
.	TRBV12-3/TRBV12-4	few	TRBJ1-4	TGTGCCAGCAGTTTTGGTCCCCGCGGGAGTAATGAAAAACTGTTTTTT	CASSFGPRGSNEKLFF
TRBD1	TRBV3-1	few	TRBJ1-4	TGTGCCAGCAGCTCAATTCGACAGGGCCTTAATGAAAAACTGTTTTTT	CASSSIRQGLNEKLFF
TRBD1	TRBV19	.	TRBJ1-1	TGTGCCAGCCCCCCGGACAGGGCGGACACTGAAGCTTTCTTT	CASPPDRADTEAFF
TRBD2	TRBV20-1	.	TRBJ2-7	TGCAGTGCCCCGACTAGCGGCTACGAGCAGTACTTC	CSAPTSGYEQYF
.	TRBV2	few	TRBJ2-1	TGTGCCAGCAGTGAATCGGGCAGTCTAACTTACAATGAGCAGTTCTTC	CASSESGSLTYNEQFF
TRBD2	TRBV12-3/TRBV12-4	few	TRBJ2-1	TGTGCCAGCACCCGGACTAGCGGGAGGAATGAGCAGTTCTTC	CASTRTSGRNEQFF
.	TRBV20-1	.	TRBJ2-5	TGCAGTGCTAGAGATCCCCAGCTTGAGACCCAGTACTTC	CSARDPQLETQYF